These 22 T cell receptor beta chains originate from one sample sequenced in a study of tumor and adjacent non-tumor tissue in lung cancer. This sample's RNA came from whole unsorted tissue. More than 3 cm separated this lung sample from the edge of the tumor. Three rounds of nested PCR, following a modified ARM-PCR protocol, produced the TCRbeta library. TCRdb independently ran MiXCR on the multiplex PCR reads; one entry per CDR3 protein. The table includes about 80,000 distinct CDR3 sequences, around 80% detected once. Sequenced sample: distant non-tumor lung tissue. The receptor set was obtained from a man in his 60s with non-small cell lung cancer.

In the case of this clonotype: Possible read error: a much larger clone is one base away. The chain links TRBV5-1 to TRBJ1-2, with TRBD1 matching over 9 bases. Germline V gene sequence: CDR1 SGHRS, CDR2 YFSETQ. The CDR3 contains 15 residues. In DNA, the CDR3 is TGCGCCAGCAGCCTACAGACAGGGGGAGGCTATGACTACACCTTC. It yields the protein CASSLQTGGGYDYTF.

In this sample, this clonotype turned up a few times. V and J are TRBV11-2 and TRBJ2-6; D is tentatively TRBD1 or TRBD2 (6 bases each). Trimming took 3 bases from V and 4 from J, leaving 16 bases between them. This CDR3 is built from 17 residues. Germline CDR1 is SGHAT and CDR2 is FQNNGV. The CDR3 nucleotides are TGTGCCAGCAGCTTCGAGGGGGGAGCCTTCGGGGCCAACGTCCTGACTTTC. It encodes CASSFEGGAFGANVLTF.

The rearrangement joins TRBV5-1 to TRBJ1-6; no definite D call. The CDR3 covers 14 residues. The ends were cut back, 0 bases at V and 7 bases at J, with 8 bases in the middle. The germline V gene has CDR1 SGHRS and CDR2 YFSETQ. The CDR3 DNA sequence: TGCGCCAGCAGCTTGGGACTGGGAAATTCACCCCTCCACTTT. The encoded protein is CASSLGLGNSPLHF. The variable domain in full, with the rest retrieved from reference TRBV5-1 and TRBJ1-6, is KAGVTQTPRYLIKTRGQQVTLSCSPISGHRSVSWYQQTPGQGLQFLFEYFSETQRNKGNFPGRFSGRQFSNSRSEMNVSTLELGDSALYLCASSLGLGNSPLHFGNGTRLTVT.

This clonotype has just a few counts. This may be a read error: a much more frequent sequence differs by one nucleotide. The chain recombines TRBV20-1 with TRBJ2-1, with 8 nucleotides matching TRBD2. The CDR3 extends over 15 amino acids. Germline assignment: CDR1 DFQATT and CDR2 SNEGSKA (reference sequence). V dropped 6 bases and J dropped 2; count of bases not matched to a gene: 9. CDR3 protein: CSARTGTRAYNEQFF. CDR3 nucleotides: TGCAGTGCCAGGACCGGGACTAGAGCCTACAATGAGCAGTTCTTC.

This chain links TRBV20-1 with TRBJ2-1; D gene uncertain. V was pared by 4 bases and J by 8 bases, with 12 bases between. This CDR3 is built from 12 residues. Germline CDR1 is DFQATT and CDR2 is SNEGSKA (reference sequence). CDR3: CSAKNKADEQFF. CDR3 sequence (DNA): TGCAGTGCTAAGAACAAGGCCGATGAGCAGTTCTTC.

As to this clonotype: An end of the junction does not agree with germline; a read error may underlie this. The J gene is TRBJ2-5, the V gene TRBV11-3; D uncertain. Per germline, CDR1 SGHNT and CDR2 YENEEA. The CDR3 contains 13 residues. CDR3 in amino acids: CPSSFTEEETQYF. In DNA form, the CDR3 reads TGTCCCAGCAGCTTCACCGAGGAAGAGACCCAGTACTTC.

Comments on this clonotype: An end of the junction differs from the germline gene, which may be a read error. The chain couples TRBV9 to TRBJ1-1, with a tentative D call TRBD1 (6 bases). Looked up from germline, CDR1 is SGDLS and CDR2 is YYNGEE. The CDR3 extends over 13 amino acids. The CDR3 here is CASSVTGNAEAFF. As DNA, the CDR3 is TGTGCCAGCAGCGTCACAGGGAACGCTGAAGCTTTCTTT.

Concerning this clonotype itself: At one of its ends the junction is not consistent with the germline gene, which may arise from a read error. For the CDR3, the DNA is TGCGCCAGAAGCCCGTACAGCACCTCTTTCGGCTACACCTTT. Translation: CARSPYSTSFGYTF. The J gene is TRBJ1-2, the V gene TRBV4-1; no firm D call. CDR1 MGHRA and CDR2 YSYEKL come from the germline V gene. The CDR3 consists of 14 residues.

Of note for this clonotype: This sequence may be a read error, since a much larger clone differs from it by one base. The V and J genes are TRBV4-1 and TRBJ2-7; no clear D gene. The length of the CDR3 is 16 residues. Trimming shortened V by 0 bases and J by 2 bases, and 14 bases separated the two germline ends. Looked up from germline, CDR1 is MGHRA and CDR2 is YSYEKL. CDR3 in amino acids: CASSQDLVVGAYEQYF. CDR3 nucleotides: TGCGCCAGCAGCCAAGATCTGGTTGTGGGTGCCTACGAGCAGTACTTC.

This clonotype showed up just once. With a much larger clone just one base away, this may be a read error. Lacking the conserved final phenylalanine or tryptophan, this CDR3 likely reflects a read error. The chain is built from TRBV15 and TRBJ2-7, with D possibly TRBD2 on 5 matching bases. From germline, CDR1 is LNHNV and CDR2 YYDKDF (reference sequence). The CDR3 runs to 13 residues. Deletions cut 1 base from V and 4 bases from J, with 8 bases between. DNA of the CDR3: TGTGCCACCAGCAGAGGGGGAGAATACGAGCAGTACTTA. Protein product: CATSRGGEYEQYL.

The genes are TRBV29-1 and TRBJ2-2, with a weak D call TRBD2 (6 bases). Between the trimmed V and J ends, which lost 6 bases and 5 bases, there was a span of 16 bases. This CDR3 contains 14 residues. Germline CDR1 reads SQVTM; CDR2 reads ANQGSEA. The CDR3 sequence is CSVHGRGNTGELFF. CDR3 sequence (DNA): TGCAGCGTCCATGGACGGGGGAATACCGGGGAGCTGTTTTTT.

Here the CDR3 DNA reads TGTGCCAGCAGTCCAACTAGCAGGGGAGTCACTTGGGCCAACGTCCTGACTTTC. It specifies CASSPTSRGVTWANVLTF. This rearrangement joins TRBV11-2 to TRBJ2-6; D might be TRBD1 or TRBD2, each matching 6 bases. V was clipped by 6 bases and J by 5 bases, with 23 bases between them. The CDR3 extends over 18 amino acids. Germline V CDR1 and CDR2: SGHAT, FQNNGV.

The CDR3 DNA is TGTGCCAGTAGCCAGGACGGAAGCTCGGGTACGCAGTATTTT. As protein: CASSQDGSSGTQYF. V usage is TRBV11-3 and J usage is TRBJ2-3; D uncertain. Trimming took off 9 bases at V and 8 bases at J, with 21 bases between the two ends. The CDR3 loop spans 14 amino acids. Germline lookup yields CDR1 SGHNT and CDR2 YENEEA.

The sample holds a few counts of this clonotype. This CDR3 fails to terminate in the conserved phenylalanine or tryptophan, so it likely reflects a read error. The CDR3 coding sequence is TGTGCCAGCACCGACAGGACAGCTCGCAATGAGCAGTTCTTA. Encoded protein: CASTDRTARNEQFL. The J gene is TRBJ2-1, the V gene TRBV6-2 or TRBV6-3; D might be TRBD1 (6 bases). V was clipped by 7 bases and J by 6 bases, with 16 bases between them. This CDR3 contains 14 residues. Germline V gene sequence: CDR1 MNHEY, CDR2 SVGEGT.

The chain has TRBV6-5 and TRBJ2-6, with a tentative D call TRBD2 (5 bases). Trimming shortened V by 7 bases and J by 0 bases, and 16 bases separated the two germline ends. The CDR3 totals 17 residues. Germline assignment: CDR1 MNHEY and CDR2 SVGAGI. The CDR3 bases are TGTGCCAGCAATTTAGCGTGGGCCTGCTCTGGGGCCAACGTCCTGACTTTC. Translating gives CASNLAWACSGANVLTF.

To note about this clonotype: A read error is likely, as this CDR3 ends without the conserved phenylalanine or tryptophan. The chain recombines TRBV11-3 with TRBJ2-1; D is unclear. CDR1 and CDR2 from the germline V gene are SGHNT and YENEEA. The CDR3 sequence is 12 residues long. CDR3 protein: CASSPLTNKQFI. In nucleotides, the CDR3 is TGTGCCAGCAGCCCCCTAACCAATAAGCAGTTCATC.

A word on this clonotype: An end of the junction does not agree with germline; a read error may underlie this. The chain carries TRBV4-3 and TRBJ2-3, with unresolved D. The CDR3 runs to 16 residues. CDR1 and CDR2 (germline): LGHNA, YSLEER. Here the CDR3 DNA reads TGCGCCAGCAGTCAAGATAGAGTGGGCACCACAGAAACGCAGTATTTT. This translates into CASSQDRVGTTETQYF.

Of note for this clonotype: At one of its ends the junction is not consistent with the germline gene, which may arise from a read error. The chain combines TRBV4-1 with TRBJ2-2, with D possibly TRBD2 on 6 matching bases. Per the germline V gene, CDR1 is MGHRA and CDR2 is YSYEKL. The CDR3 covers 16 residues. CDR3 loop: CASSRQTGVNTGELFF. The CDR3 DNA reads as TGTGCCAGCAGCCGCCAGACGGGGGTTAACACCGGGGAGCTGTTTTTT.

Of note for this clonotype: This may come from a read error, since a much larger clone is one base off. The CDR3 region is CASSLQGRGTEAFF. Here the CDR3 DNA reads TGTGCCAGTAGCCTACAGGGAAGGGGCACTGAAGCTTTCTTT. The chain has TRBV19 and TRBJ1-1; tentative D call: TRBD1 (6 bases). CDR3 length equals 14 residues. V was pared by 6 bases and J by 4 bases, with 15 bases between. Germline values: CDR1 LNHDA, CDR2 SQIVND (reference sequence).

J is TRBJ2-3 and V is TRBV4-1; D not resolved. V lost 1 base, J lost 3 bases, and 14 bases lay in between. Germline-derived CDR1 and CDR2 are MGHRA and YSYEKL. CDR3 size: 16 residues. CDR3 amino acids: CASSQVMGSETDTQYF. Written as DNA, the CDR3 is TGCGCCAGCAGCCAAGTAATGGGGTCGGAGACAGATACGCAGTATTTT.

Notes on this clonotype: A junction end diverges from the germline sequence, so it may reflect a read error. The chain couples TRBV11-2 to TRBJ1-6; perhaps TRBD1 as D (6 bases). CDR1 is SGHAT and CDR2 is FQNNGV in the germline V gene. The CDR3 contains 15 residues. Written as DNA, the CDR3 is TGTGCCAGCAGCTTAGAAACAGGGAGCTATTCACCCTTCCACTTT. This codes for CASSLETGSYSPFHF. The full variable domain, completed using reference TRBV11-2 and TRBJ1-6, is EAGVAQSPRYKIIEKRQSVAFWCNPISGHATLYWYQQILGQGPKLLIQFQNNGVVDDSQLPKDRFSAERLKGVDSTLKIQPAKLEDSAVYLCASSLETGSYSPFHFGNGTRLTVT.

In regard to this clonotype: A read error may be the cause here, since a much bigger clone is one base away. J is TRBJ2-7 and V is TRBV29-1; D ambiguous. Germline CDR1 SQVTM, CDR2 ANQGSEA. V was pared by 7 bases and J by 2 bases, with 12 bases between. The CDR3 consists of 12 residues. CDR3 DNA: TGCAGCGCTGGTAAGAGCCCCTACGAGCAGTACTTC. Protein product: CSAGKSPYEQYF.